One sample yielded the 7 T cell receptor beta chains listed below, sequenced in a study of OX40 agonist ivuxolimab in advanced cancers. Profiling relied on immunoSEQ multiplex PCR, and the TCRdb table lists in-frame clones only, not all of them. Found here are 40,000 to 50,000 clones, about 90% of them singletons; the top ten hold roughly 0.53%. This specimen consisted of CD4+ or CD8+ T cells sorted from blood, obtained in a trial of the OX40 agonist ivuxolimab. The receptors here all came from an adult with an advanced solid tumor such as melanoma, head and neck, liver or kidney cancer.

The V gene is TRBV11-3, the J gene TRBJ2-1, with D possibly being TRBD2 (6 bases). Germline lookup yields CDR1 SGHNT and CDR2 YENEEA. V gave up 1 base and J gave up 0 bases, with 10 bases separating them. CDR3 length: 16 amino acids. CDR3 amino acids: CASSLGGDSSYNEQFF. CDR3 DNA: TGTGCCAGCAGCTTAGGGGGGGATAGCTCCTACAATGAGCAGTTCTTC.

The chain joins TRBV7-2 to TRBJ2-5, with 7 bases aligning to TRBD2. CDR1 and CDR2 from the germline V gene are SGHTA and FQGNSA. V was clipped by 6 bases and J by 0 bases; unmatched bases: 7. The CDR3 spans 15 residues. The CDR3 nucleotides read TGTGCCAGCAGGAGGGCCGGGGGGTACCAAGAGACCCAGTACTTC. It yields the protein CASRRAGGYQETQYF.

This clone was detected only a few times. The rearrangement joins TRBV18 to TRBJ1-1; D is unclear. V was trimmed by 6 bases and J by 1 base, leaving 0 bases between them. Looked up from germline, CDR1 is KGHSH and CDR2 is LQKENI. This CDR3 is built from 10 residues. CDR3 region: CASSNTEAFF. DNA for the CDR3: TGTGCCAGCTCGAACACTGAAGCTTTCTTT.

This rearrangement joins TRBV11-2 to TRBJ2-3; D tentatively fits TRBD1 or TRBD2 (5 bases each). The CDR3 totals 15 residues. The V end was cut by 5 bases, the J end by 3 bases, with 15 bases between. Germline V gene lookup returns CDR1 SGHAT and CDR2 FQNNGV. CDR3 sequence reads: CASSRLGDGTDTQYF. CDR3 bases: TGTGCCAGCAGCCGGCTCGGGGACGGGACAGATACGCAGTATTTT.

This clone was seen more than once but under ten times. The chain joins TRBV6-5 to TRBJ1-2; D is ambiguous. Trimming took 6 bases from V and 1 from J, leaving 9 bases between them. Germline CDR1 MNHEY, CDR2 SVGAGI. The CDR3 is made up of 13 amino acids. The CDR3 spells CASSYGLNYGYTF. CDR3 bases: TGTGCCAGCAGCTACGGGCTTAACTATGGCTACACCTTC.

J is TRBJ1-1 and V is TRBV6-6; TRBD1 is a possible D gene (6 bases). CDR3 size: 14 residues. V lost 6 bases, J lost 3 bases, and 14 bases lay in between. Germline CDR1 is MNHNY and CDR2 is SVGAGI (reference sequence). CDR3 in amino acids: CASRGQRGYTEAFF. The CDR3 nucleotides read TGTGCCAGCAGGGGACAACGAGGGTACACTGAAGCTTTCTTT.

This chain links TRBV4-1 with TRBJ1-4; maybe TRBD1 (6 bases). Germline loops: CDR1 MGHRA, CDR2 YSYEKL. This CDR3 contains 17 residues. The V gene lost 1 base and the J gene lost 5 bases, with 17 bases spanning the gap. The CDR3 sequence is CASSQGVGGGANEKLFF. The CDR3 nucleotides are TGCGCCAGCAGCCAAGGGGTAGGGGGGGGAGCAAATGAAAAACTGTTTTTT.